This TCR beta chain is from a study of blood T cell repertoires in COVID-19 (dated by TCRdb to 2018 to 2021). For the wider study: Samples from collaborators originated in the United States, Italy and Spain and spanned both the acute and convalescent phases of COVID-19. The repertoires were made available in a free public database intended to serve as a resource for research on the immune response to SARS-CoV-2. Subjects who had been exposed to COVID-19, were actively infected with it, or had recovered from it provided the deeply sampled blood TCRbeta repertoires that made up the dataset. The samples were drawn from two sources: the first 160 participants of the ongoing ImmuneRACE study, and 950 to 1,500 subjects contributed by 6 global collaborators. Where available, HLA class I and class II types were obtained from metadata supplied by the sample provider rather than from assay-based typing. The sample metadata nearly always contained a de-identified subject ID, COVID-19 status, age in years and sex. The prospective study material was composed of cDNA or gDNA derived from T cells, B-cell-depleted T cells, or PBMCs.

TCRbeta CDR3 regions were amplified from genomic DNA by means of the immunoSEQ Assay, a bias-controlled multiplex PCR. The paper's data handling went like this. The number of nucleated cells in each sample was estimated from the amplification of reference gene primers within the assay. To quantify the absolute abundance of each unique TCRbeta CDR3 rearrangement, sequence reads were collapsed and filtered. For each sample, productive Simpson clonality was calculated by taking the square root of Simpson's diversity index across productive rearrangements. What TCRdb holds here is the immuneACCESS table cut down to in-frame rearrangements. Part of the clones is not present; checked against another copy, under half of the missing clones reflect an unresolved V gene, and the others are unexplained. Clone size and V and J calls were adopted from that table, with D and trimming inferred from the DNA. This sample gives approximately 100,000 clones in total; 87% of them show up just once. The leading ten clones occupy approximately 10% of the sample.

Collaborating institutions collected whole blood in K2EDTA tubes following their own protocols. For TCRbeta analysis, collaborators shipped samples in one of three forms: frozen whole blood, isolated PBMCs, or DNA extracted from either of those sample types. Looking up the germline V gene (reference sequence) yields CDR1 MNHNY and CDR2 SVGAGI. Reading from cysteine to phenylalanine, the CDR3 counts 13 amino acids. The kept DNA is CDR3 alone, 39 bases in frame from the first base. The junction shows trimming of 8 bases on V and 0 bases on J, plus 8 bases between the germline ends. Findings and caveats that apply to the study as a whole: The amount of clinical and demographic metadata varied by source and participant and was provided uncurated.

Concerning this clone: What antigen it recognizes has not been identified. Base-call qualities are not available, and no considerably larger clone is one nucleotide away.

This sequence was found in a woman younger than 45 with acute or convalescent COVID-19. Sequenced material: peripheral blood. This sequence uses TRBV6-6 and TRBJ1-5; the D gene is perhaps TRBD1, from 5 matching bases. Read as DNA, the sequence is TGTGCCAGCGGGGGACTTAGCAATCAGCCCCAGCATTTT. This yields the protein CASGGLSNQPQHF.